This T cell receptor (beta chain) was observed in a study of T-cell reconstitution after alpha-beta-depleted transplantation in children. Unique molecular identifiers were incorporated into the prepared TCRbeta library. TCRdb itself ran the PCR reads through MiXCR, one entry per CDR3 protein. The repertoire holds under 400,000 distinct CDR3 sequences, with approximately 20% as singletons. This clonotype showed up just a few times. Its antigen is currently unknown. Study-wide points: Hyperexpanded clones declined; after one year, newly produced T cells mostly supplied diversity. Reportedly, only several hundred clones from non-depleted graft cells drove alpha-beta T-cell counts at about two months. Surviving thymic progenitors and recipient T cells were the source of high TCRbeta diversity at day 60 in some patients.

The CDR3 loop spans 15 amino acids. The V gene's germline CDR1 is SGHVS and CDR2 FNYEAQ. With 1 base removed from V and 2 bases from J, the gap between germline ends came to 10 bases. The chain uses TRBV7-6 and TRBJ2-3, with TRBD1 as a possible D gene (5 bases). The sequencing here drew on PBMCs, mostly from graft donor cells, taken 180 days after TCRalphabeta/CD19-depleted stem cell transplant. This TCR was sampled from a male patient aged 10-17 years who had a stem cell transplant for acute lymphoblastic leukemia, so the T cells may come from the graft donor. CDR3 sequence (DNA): TGTGCCAGCAGCTTAGTAGGGGCGTTCACAGATACGCAGTATTTT. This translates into CASSLVGAFTDTQYF.